The 18 T cell receptor beta chains below were found in one sample sequenced in a study of identical twins. One entry per CDR3 protein, called by TCRdb with MiXCR from the 5' RACE reads. This table holds fewer than 900,000 distinct CDR3 sequences, less than 25% found once. This same sample was also taken into another study, of T cells expressing NK-cell markers.

The material sequenced was PBMCs. The receptor set was obtained from a woman aged 18-30 years in good health.

The chain has TRBV12-3 or TRBV12-4 and TRBJ2-5, with D perhaps matching TRBD1 (6 bases). V was trimmed by 7 bases and J by 1 base, leaving 16 bases between them. There are 15 residues in the CDR3. The CDR3, as DNA: TGTGCCAGCACCCTGGGGGTACAGGGCCAAGAGACCCAGTACTTC. It is translated as CASTLGVQGQETQYF.

V gene TRBV20-1 combines with J gene TRBJ2-2; 7 bases fit TRBD2. The CDR3 covers 17 residues. Germline V lookup: CDR1 DFQATT, CDR2 SNEGSKA (reference sequence). J lost 3 bases, V lost 0 bases, and 10 bases had no gene match. The CDR3 spells CSARDRDGRLDTGELFF. CDR3 nucleotide sequence: TGCAGTGCTAGAGATCGGGACGGGAGGTTAGACACCGGGGAGCTGTTTTTT.

The chain employs TRBV7-2 and TRBJ1-6; weak D call: TRBD1 (6 bases). CDR3 length: 14 amino acids. The V end was cut by 6 bases, the J end by 9 bases, with 15 bases between. The germline CDR1 and CDR2 sequences are SGHTA and FQGNSA. Written as DNA, the CDR3 is TGTGCCAGCAGGAGAGTGAAAGGGGGTTCACCCCTCCACTTT. Its protein is CASRRVKGGSPLHF.

CDR3 in DNA: TGTGCCAGCAGCGTAGCCCACAGAAGGAACAATGAGCAGTTCTTC. Amino acids: CASSVAHRRNNEQFF. The chain links TRBV9 to TRBJ2-1; D is unclear. The CDR3 consists of 15 residues. The V end lost 0 bases, the J end lost 5 bases, and 12 bases lay between the germline ends. Germline V CDR1 and CDR2: SGDLS, YYNGEE.

The sample holds a few counts of this clonotype. The chain is built from TRBV18 and TRBJ2-3, with unresolved D. Germline V gene lookup returns CDR1 KGHSH and CDR2 LQKENI. Trimming left V 3 bases short and J 6 bases short, with 10 bases between. The CDR3 sequence is 13 residues long. The CDR3: CASSPLAKDTQYF. CDR3 coding DNA: TGTGCCAGCTCACCTCTGGCGAAGGATACGCAGTATTTT. The full variable domain, completed using reference TRBV18 and TRBJ2-3, is NAGVMQNPRHLVRRRGQEARLRCSPMKGHSHVYWYRQLPEEGLKFMVYLQKENIIDESGMPKERFSAEFPKEGPSILRIQQVVRGDSAAYFCASSPLAKDTQYFGPGTRLTVL.

This clonotype appeared many times. The J gene is TRBJ2-6, the V gene TRBV5-1, with 8 bases fitting TRBD1. Looked up from germline, CDR1 is SGHRS and CDR2 is YFSETQ. This CDR3 comprises 17 residues. Trimming at V came to 4 bases and at J to 0 bases, leaving 6 bases not matched to a gene. This CDR3 reads CASSKTGVSSGANVLTF. The CDR3 DNA follows: TGCGCCAGCAGCAAGACAGGGGTGAGCTCTGGGGCCAACGTCCTGACTTTC. The whole variable domain, filled in from reference TRBV5-1 and TRBJ2-6, reads KAGVTQTPRYLIKTRGQQVTLSCSPISGHRSVSWYQQTPGQGLQFLFEYFSETQRNKGNFPGRFSGRQFSNSRSEMNVSTLELGDSALYLCASSKTGVSSGANVLTFGAGSRLTVL.

Many counts were recorded for this clonotype. The chain carries TRBV5-1 and TRBJ2-5; TRBD2 matches 8 bases. The CDR3 consists of 15 residues. CDR1 and CDR2 (germline): SGHRS, YFSETQ. After removal of 5 bases from V and 1 base from J, the junction contained 7 bases not matched to a gene. The CDR3 sequence: CASRQVTSGQETQYF. In DNA, the CDR3 is TGCGCCAGCAGGCAGGTTACTAGCGGCCAAGAGACCCAGTACTTC.

In nucleotides, the CDR3 is TGTGCCAGCAGCCCGGTGGGACAGGGACGTTACAATGAGCAGTTCTTC. It translates to CASSPVGQGRYNEQFF. V and J are TRBV7-9 and TRBJ2-1; 9 bases align to TRBD1. This CDR3 is built from 16 residues. Trimming took 5 bases from V and 4 from J; bases not matched to a gene: 9. Germline V gives CDR1 SEHNR, CDR2 FQNEAQ (reference sequence).

This clonotype was detected a few times. This chain uses TRBV6-2 or TRBV6-3 with TRBJ2-5; TRBD2 matches at 11 bases. The CDR3 runs to 16 residues. The V and J ends lost 2 bases and 3 bases, in that order; junction bases with no gene match: 5. Germline CDR1 and CDR2: MNHEY and SVGEGT. The CDR3: CASSYGEGLAEETQYF. The CDR3 bases are TGTGCCAGCAGTTACGGAGAGGGACTAGCGGAAGAGACCCAGTACTTC.

In its sample, this clonotype was seen a few times. This CDR3 is CASSFRRSDIQYF. The CDR3 nucleotides are TGTGCCAGCAGTTTTCGCAGATCGGACATTCAGTACTTC. V and J are TRBV12-3 or TRBV12-4 and TRBJ2-4; no definite D call. This CDR3 contains 13 residues. The V gene lost 3 bases and the J gene lost 8 bases, with 11 bases spanning the gap.

The chain has TRBV7-8 and TRBJ1-1, with TRBD1 matching over 9 bases. The germline V gene has CDR1 SGHVS and CDR2 FQNEAQ. The CDR3 totals 16 residues. The V gene end was trimmed by 1 base and the J gene end by 5 bases; junction bases not matched to a gene: 8. The CDR3 loop is CASSLDLTGGVTEAFF. CDR3 in DNA: TGTGCCAGCAGCTTAGATCTGACAGGGGGTGTTACTGAAGCTTTCTTT.

This clonotype has a handful of counts. V gene TRBV12-3 or TRBV12-4 combines with J gene TRBJ1-3; a possible D gene is TRBD1 (5 bases). Trimming removed 6 bases from V and 0 bases from J, with 12 bases in between. The CDR3 runs 15 residues. The DNA for the CDR3 is TGTGCCAGCAGGACAGACCTCTCCTCTGGAAACACCATATATTTT. It is translated as CASRTDLSSGNTIYF.

This clonotype was counted between two and nine times. The CDR3, as DNA: TGTGCCAGCAGGGGACTAGATGCAACTAATGAAAAACTGTTTTTT. It is translated as CASRGLDATNEKLFF. V gene TRBV27 combines with J gene TRBJ1-4; a possible D gene is TRBD1 (5 bases). The germline CDR1 and CDR2 sequences are MNHEY and SMNVEV (reference sequence). The CDR3 covers 15 residues. V was trimmed by 6 bases and J by 0 bases, leaving 11 bases between them.

This rearrangement joins TRBV12-3 or TRBV12-4 to TRBJ2-5, with D perhaps TRBD1 (8 bases). The germline V and J ends were trimmed by 5 bases and 3 bases, with 13 bases remaining between them. The CDR3 has 14 residues. This CDR3 is CASSETGGEETQYF. CDR3 DNA sequence: TGTGCCAGCAGTGAAACAGGGGGGGAAGAGACCCAGTACTTC.

This clonotype appeared many times. This rearrangement joins TRBV5-1 to TRBJ1-2; TRBD1 agrees at 8 bases. J lost 5 bases, V lost 1 base, and 7 bases had no gene match. From germline, CDR1 is SGHRS and CDR2 YFSETQ. The CDR3 has 15 residues. CDR3 residues: CASSLNQGAMYGYTF. The CDR3 nucleotides read TGCGCCAGCAGCTTGAACCAGGGGGCTATGTATGGCTACACCTTC.

The V gene is TRBV7-8, the J gene TRBJ2-7; no clear D. CDR3 size: 18 residues. Trimming cost V 4 bases and J 1 base, with 23 bases left between them. Germline loops: CDR1 SGHVS, CDR2 FQNEAQ. The DNA of the CDR3 is TGTGCCAGCAGCTCACACTATTTAGGGTGGTCGGAATCCTACGAGCAGTACTTC. This gives the protein CASSSHYLGWSESYEQYF.

The chain links TRBV20-1 to TRBJ1-1, with unresolved D. Germline lookup yields CDR1 DFQATT and CDR2 SNEGSKA (reference sequence). The CDR3 spans 10 residues. Deletions cut 0 bases from V and 10 bases from J, with 6 bases between. The CDR3 coding sequence is TGCAGTGCTAGAGAGGAAACAGCTTTCTTT. Its translation is CSAREETAFF.

The chain employs TRBV19 and TRBJ1-5; no clear D. This CDR3 comprises 13 residues. V lost 2 bases, J lost 5 bases, and 7 bases lay in between. Germline V CDR1 and CDR2: LNHDA, SQIVND (reference sequence). The CDR3 sequence is CASSIPGYQPQHF. CDR3 sequence (DNA): TGTGCCAGTAGTATACCCGGTTATCAGCCCCAGCATTTT.